This record covers a single T cell receptor (beta chain). V shed 5 bases and J shed 2 bases, with 4 bases lying between them. The CDR3 sequence is 11 residues long. Germline CDR1 and CDR2: MDHEN and SYDVKM. This record comes from a study of technical replicates of blood from a handful of donors. Method: immunoSEQ multiplex PCR; TCRdb's copy keeps in-frame clones and lacks some. Of approximately 81,000 clones detected, about 94% appear once; the ten largest clones hold under 0.4%. This clonotype was obtained from a human donor in good health. This chain links TRBV28 with TRBJ2-7, with D unresolved. Sequences were obtained from T cells isolated from PBMCs. The CDR3 bases are TGTGCCAGCAGTCCGGCCTACGAGCAGTACTTC. This encodes CASSPAYEQYF.